The 20 T cell receptor beta chains below were found in one sample sequenced in a study of blood T cells in healthy people across ages. The use of a sample-barcoded 5' primer and a J-beta primer mix characterized a second PCR of roughly 6 to 11 cycles. TCRdb called the 5' RACE reads again in MiXCR, with one record for every CDR3 protein. The sample includes more than 700,000 distinct CDR3 sequences, 46% seen only once; the top ten take 15% to 20%. The sequenced sample consisted of blood. The source is a man of 80 years or more in good health.

The chain joins TRBV5-1 to TRBJ2-1, with 8 bases matching TRBD1. Per germline, CDR1 SGHRS and CDR2 YFSETQ. V trimming: 5 bases; J trimming: 8 bases; junction bases outside the gene matches: 9. The CDR3 has 14 amino acids. The CDR3 DNA follows: TGCGCCAGCAGAAACGGACAGGGCTGGGATGAGCAGTTCTTC. It specifies CASRNGQGWDEQFF.

The J gene is TRBJ2-3, the V gene TRBV12-3 or TRBV12-4; TRBD2 might be the D (6 bases). This CDR3 is 16 amino acids long. V was pared by 4 bases and J by 3 bases, with 17 bases between. The CDR3 loop reads CASSSLARGKTDTQYF. In DNA form, the CDR3 reads TGTGCCAGCAGTTCCCTAGCGAGAGGGAAGACAGATACGCAGTATTTT.

In its sample, this clonotype was seen a few times. Written as DNA, the CDR3 is TGTGCCAGCAGTCGGACAGGAGACTTCTATGGCTACACCTTC. This translates into CASSRTGDFYGYTF. The V call is TRBV12-3 or TRBV12-4, the J call TRBJ1-2; 7 bases match TRBD1. The V gene end was trimmed by 5 bases and the J gene end by 4 bases; junction bases not matched to a gene: 7. The CDR3 loop spans 14 amino acids.

Only a few counts were recorded for this clonotype. The chain employs TRBV10-3 and TRBJ2-7; 7 bases align to TRBD1. Losses at the gene ends were 10 bases for V and 5 bases for J; bases not matched to a gene: 14. Germline CDR1 ENHRY, CDR2 SYGVKD. CDR3 size: 14 residues. As DNA, the CDR3 is TGTGCCACGGGGCCCGTGAGGGGGCGAGACGAGCAGTACTTC. This codes for CATGPVRGRDEQYF.

The rearrangement links TRBV29-1 to TRBJ2-1; tentative D call: TRBD2 (6 bases). The CDR3 has 11 amino acids. Germline CDR1 is SQVTM and CDR2 is ANQGSEA. Trimming left V 7 bases short and J 13 bases short, with 17 bases between. Here the CDR3 reads CSAVRGGSQFF. CDR3 nucleotides: TGCAGCGCCGTCCGTGGGGGGTCACAGTTCTTC.

V is TRBV29-1 and J is TRBJ2-7; D is ambiguous. Germline lookup yields CDR1 SQVTM and CDR2 ANQGSEA. CDR3 length equals 13 residues. With 5 bases removed from V and 0 bases from J, the gap between germline ends came to 11 bases. The CDR3 region is CSVQPRSSYEQYF. For the CDR3, the DNA is TGCAGCGTTCAGCCGAGGAGCTCCTACGAGCAGTACTTC.

In this sample, this clonotype turned up a few times. J is TRBJ2-7 and V is TRBV6-6; maybe TRBD2 (5 bases). V was cut by 8 bases and J by 9 bases, with 17 bases left in between. The germline gives CDR1 MNHNY, CDR2 SVGAGI (reference sequence). The CDR3 spans 12 residues. The CDR3 sequence: CASGPIEGRQYF. In DNA form, the CDR3 reads TGTGCCAGCGGCCCGATTGAGGGTCGGCAGTACTTC.

This clonotype was counted at least ten times. The rearrangement joins TRBV28 to TRBJ2-7; TRBD2 matches 7 bases. Germline assignment: CDR1 MDHEN and CDR2 SYDVKM. The CDR3 covers 13 residues. J gave up 2 bases and V 6 bases, and 4 bases lay outside the gene matches. In nucleotides, the CDR3 is TGTGCCAGCAGCCTAGCGGACACCTACGAGCAGTACTTC. As protein: CASSLADTYEQYF.

This clonotype was recorded once. V is TRBV2 and J is TRBJ2-7; D is perhaps TRBD1 or TRBD2 (5 bases each). The CDR3 loop spans 16 amino acids. The germline CDR1 and CDR2 sequences are SNHLY and FYNNEI. The V end lost 6 bases, the J end lost 7 bases, and 25 bases lay between the germline ends. As DNA, the CDR3 is TGTGCCAGCAGAGAAAGGGACGGAGGCTCCTACAATGAGCAGTACTTC. Its translation: CASRERDGGSYNEQYF.

The chain has TRBV29-1 and TRBJ2-3, with TRBD2 as a possible D gene (7 bases). V lost 7 bases to trimming and J lost 3 bases, with 20 bases between them. Germline CDR1 and CDR2: SQVTM and ANQGSEA. The CDR3 spans 15 residues. The DNA for the CDR3 is TGCAGCGCCCCACAGGGAGGGTGGCAGACAGATACGCAGTATTTT. Encoded protein: CSAPQGGWQTDTQYF.

This sequence joins TRBV7-2 and TRBJ2-2; weak D call: TRBD1 (5 bases). V dropped 3 bases and J dropped 1 base, with 9 bases sitting between them. Germline-derived CDR1 and CDR2 are SGHTA and FQGNSA. The CDR3 has 15 amino acids. The CDR3: CASSFKGLNTGELFF. The DNA of the CDR3 is TGTGCCAGCAGCTTTAAGGGGTTGAACACCGGGGAGCTGTTTTTT.

The J gene is TRBJ2-5, the V gene TRBV9, with D possibly TRBD2 on 5 matching bases. The J call may be mistaken, given a closer DNA end match to TRBJ2-7. CDR3 length: 13 residues. Per the germline V gene, CDR1 is SGDLS and CDR2 is YYNGEE. In DNA, the CDR3 is TGTGCCAGCAGCGGAGGCGTTGGAGGCGAGCAGTACTTC. It translates to CASSGGVGGEQYF.

The chain combines TRBV20-1 with TRBJ2-1, with 9 bases identical to TRBD2. There are 14 residues in the CDR3. Germline V gene lookup returns CDR1 DFQATT and CDR2 SNEGSKA (reference sequence). V lost 2 bases, J lost 4 bases, and 3 bases stayed unmatched. This CDR3 reads CSARKRGVYNEQFF. DNA of the CDR3: TGCAGTGCTAGAAAGCGGGGGGTGTACAATGAGCAGTTCTTC.

Concerning this clonotype itself: A much bigger clone sits one base away, suggesting this may be a read error. This rearrangement joins TRBV20-1 to TRBJ2-4; 7 nucleotides line up with TRBD2. Germline trimming cut 7 bases from V and 0 bases from J; bases unmatched to any gene: 15. Germline assignment: CDR1 DFQATT and CDR2 SNEGSKA (reference sequence). The CDR3 consists of 17 residues. CDR3 bases: TGCAGTGATAGGATTCTAGCGGAGACTTTAGCCAAAAACATTCAGTACTTC. This encodes CSDRILAETLAKNIQYF.

This clonotype was counted only a few times. A read error is possible here, since a much larger clone lies one base away. The chain is built from TRBV7-2 and TRBJ2-4; a possible D gene is TRBD2 (5 bases). V shed 6 bases and J shed 13 bases, with 22 bases lying between them. Germline assignment: CDR1 SGHTA and CDR2 FQGNSA. This CDR3 has 14 amino acids. The CDR3 is CASSAGSLSWEQYF. Written as DNA, the CDR3 is TGTGCCAGCAGTGCCGGGTCCTTATCCTGGGAGCAGTACTTC. The whole variable domain, remainder taken from reference TRBV7-2 and TRBJ2-4, is GAGVSQSPSNKVTEKGKDVELRCDPISGHTALYWYRQSLGQGLEFLIYFQGNSAPDKSGLPSDRFSAERTGGSVSTLTIQRTQQEDSAVYLCASSAGSLSWEQYFGAGTRLSVL.

This clonotype was observed a few times. As DNA, the CDR3 is TGTGCCAGCATAGGAGGGGAGACCCAGTACTTC. This codes for CASIGGETQYF. The V call is TRBV27, the J call TRBJ2-5, with D tentatively TRBD2 (6 bases). Deletions cut 7 bases from V and 5 bases from J, with 8 bases between. Germline V gene lookup returns CDR1 MNHEY and CDR2 SMNVEV (reference sequence). The CDR3 covers 11 residues.

The genes are TRBV10-3 and TRBJ2-5; 7 bases agree with TRBD2. V was pared by 6 bases and J by 5 bases, with 6 bases of the junction left unmatched. The CDR3 totals 13 residues. The germline V gene has CDR1 ENHRY and CDR2 SYGVKD. CDR3 nucleotides: TGTGCCATCAGAGGGAGGGCCGCTGAGACCCAGTACTTC. It is translated as CAIRGRAAETQYF.

The chain employs TRBV10-3 and TRBJ2-7; D perhaps matches TRBD2 (6 bases). V gave up 0 bases and J gave up 3 bases, with 9 bases separating them. Germline loops: CDR1 ENHRY, CDR2 SYGVKD. The CDR3 length is 14 residues. Written as DNA, the CDR3 is TGTGCCATCAGTGAGTCGGGGGGATACTACGAGCAGTACTTC. As protein: CAISESGGYYEQYF.

In its sample, this clonotype was seen a few times. This chain connects TRBV7-2 to TRBJ2-7; 8 nucleotides match TRBD2. The J segment lost 3 bases and the V segment lost 6 bases, leaving 7 bases of the junction unmatched. Germline-derived CDR1 and CDR2 are SGHTA and FQGNSA. This CDR3 region has 14 residues. The CDR3 loop reads CASSILAEHYEQYF. DNA for the CDR3: TGTGCCAGCAGTATACTAGCGGAGCACTACGAGCAGTACTTC.

V gene TRBV19 combines with J gene TRBJ2-1, with D perhaps matching TRBD1 (6 bases). The CDR3 consists of 12 residues. CDR1 and CDR2 from the germline V gene are LNHDA and SQIVND (reference sequence). Trimming removed 8 bases from V and 5 bases from J, with 10 bases in between. Written as DNA, the CDR3 is TGTGCCAGTGAAGGACAGAACAATGAGCAGTTCTTC. Translation gives CASEGQNNEQFF.